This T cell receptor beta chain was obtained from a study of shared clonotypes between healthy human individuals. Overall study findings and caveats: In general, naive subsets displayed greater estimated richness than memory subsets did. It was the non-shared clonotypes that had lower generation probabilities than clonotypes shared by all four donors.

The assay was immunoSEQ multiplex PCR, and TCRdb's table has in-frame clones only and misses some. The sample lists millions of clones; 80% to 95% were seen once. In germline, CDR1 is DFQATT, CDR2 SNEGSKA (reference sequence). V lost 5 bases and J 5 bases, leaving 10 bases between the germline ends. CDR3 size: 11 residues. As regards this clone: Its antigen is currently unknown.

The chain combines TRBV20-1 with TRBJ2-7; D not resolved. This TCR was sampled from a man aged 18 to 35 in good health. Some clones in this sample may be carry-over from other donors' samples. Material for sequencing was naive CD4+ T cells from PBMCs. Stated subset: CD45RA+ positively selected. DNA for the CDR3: TGCAGTGCTGGTGGACCGAACGAGCAGTACTTC. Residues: CSAGGPNEQYF.